In this sample, the clone carrying this T cell receptor (beta chain) turned up many times. The antigen remains undetermined. This sample stems from a study of CD8 T cells in ankylosing spondylitis. This CDR3 region has 14 residues. Study-wide points: Matched synovial fluid from ankylosing spondylitis patients was reported to be enriched for disease-linked clones.

TCRdb re-called the 5' RACE reads through MiXCR, storing one row per CDR3 protein. The sample contains some 220,000 distinct CDR3 sequences, roughly a tenth of which appear only once. The sequence was obtained from a male donor with ankylosing spondylitis or in good health (not recorded which). Sequencing was performed on blood, either unsorted or a sorted T cell fraction (not recorded which). The chain recombines TRBV21-1 with TRBJ2-3; the tabulated D call, TRBD1, remains unverified against the DNA. TRBV21-1 is labeled a pseudogene. The CDR3 region has the DNA TGTGCCAGCAGCCGCCTAGTAGGGGCAGATACGCAGTATTTT. This translates into CASSRLVGADTQYF.